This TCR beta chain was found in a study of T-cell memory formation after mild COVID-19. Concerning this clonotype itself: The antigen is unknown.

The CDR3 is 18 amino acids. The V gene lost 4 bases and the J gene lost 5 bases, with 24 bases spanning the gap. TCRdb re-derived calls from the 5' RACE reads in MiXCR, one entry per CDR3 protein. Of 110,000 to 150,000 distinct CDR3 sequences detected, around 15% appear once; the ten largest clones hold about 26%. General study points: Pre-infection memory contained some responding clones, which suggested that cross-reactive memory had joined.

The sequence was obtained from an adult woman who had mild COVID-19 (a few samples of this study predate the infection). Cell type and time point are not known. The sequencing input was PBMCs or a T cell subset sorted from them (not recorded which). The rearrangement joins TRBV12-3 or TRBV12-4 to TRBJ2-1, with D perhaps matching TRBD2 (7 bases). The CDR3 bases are TGTGCCAGCAGTTCCCCGGGGGTGAGGGGGGGGCTGGACAATGAGCAGTTCTTC. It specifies CASSSPGVRGGLDNEQFF.